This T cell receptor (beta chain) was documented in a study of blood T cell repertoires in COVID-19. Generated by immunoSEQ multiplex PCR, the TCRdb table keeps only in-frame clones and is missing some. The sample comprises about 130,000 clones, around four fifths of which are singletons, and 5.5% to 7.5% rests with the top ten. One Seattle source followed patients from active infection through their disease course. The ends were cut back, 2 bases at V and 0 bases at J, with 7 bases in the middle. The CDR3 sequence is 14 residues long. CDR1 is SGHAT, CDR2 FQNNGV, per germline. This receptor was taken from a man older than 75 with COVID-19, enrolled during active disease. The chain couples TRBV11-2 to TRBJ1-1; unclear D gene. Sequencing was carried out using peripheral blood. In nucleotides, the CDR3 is TGTGCCAGCAGCTTAAGCGGAATGAACACTGAAGCTTTCTTT. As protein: CASSLSGMNTEAFF.